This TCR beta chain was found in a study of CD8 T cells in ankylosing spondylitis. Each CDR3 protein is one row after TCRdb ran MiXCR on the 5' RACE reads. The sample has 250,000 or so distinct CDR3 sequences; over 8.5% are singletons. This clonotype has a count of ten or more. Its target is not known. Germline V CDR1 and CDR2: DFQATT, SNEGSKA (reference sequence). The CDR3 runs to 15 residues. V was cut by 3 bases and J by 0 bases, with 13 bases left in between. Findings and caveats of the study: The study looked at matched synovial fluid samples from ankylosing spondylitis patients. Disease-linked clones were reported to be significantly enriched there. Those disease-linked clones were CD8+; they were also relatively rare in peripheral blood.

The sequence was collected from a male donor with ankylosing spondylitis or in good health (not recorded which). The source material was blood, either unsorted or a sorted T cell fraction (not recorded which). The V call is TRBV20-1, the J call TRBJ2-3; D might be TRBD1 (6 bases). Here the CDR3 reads CSARSQGLSTDTQYF. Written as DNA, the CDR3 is TGCAGTGCTAGGTCCCAGGGGTTAAGCACAGATACGCAGTATTTT.